Each of the 2 T cell receptor beta chains below was sequenced from the same sample in a study of shared clonotypes between healthy human individuals (TCRdb year 2020). Receptor amplification or capture employed the immunoSEQ multiplex PCR assay. What TCRdb holds here is the immuneACCESS table cut down to in-frame rearrangements. Part of the clones is not present; checked against another copy, under half of the missing clones reflect an unresolved V gene, and the others are unexplained. The sample records 450,000 to 550,000 clones, 79% of which are singletons. In total, the top ten clones hold roughly 13% of the sample. Material: PBMCs. Every receptor here comes from a woman between 40 and 50 years old in good health. Some clones in this sample may be carry-over from other donors' samples.

V is TRBV7-9 and J is TRBJ2-7; TRBD1 aligns across 8 bases. V was pared by 1 base and J by 4 bases, with 9 bases of the junction left unmatched. The length of the CDR3 is 16 residues. CDR1 SEHNR and CDR2 FQNEAQ come from the germline V gene (reference sequence). The CDR3 sequence: CASSLGGARGRYEQYF. CDR3 bases: TGTGCCAGCAGCTTAGGAGGTGCCAGGGGGCGATACGAGCAGTACTTC. Supplemented by reference TRBV7-9 and TRBJ2-7, the full variable domain reads DTGVSQNPRHKITKRGQNVTFRCDPISEHNRLYWYRQTLGQGPEFLTYFQNEAQLEKSRLLSDRFSAERPKGSFSTLEIQRTEQGDSAMYLCASSLGGARGRYEQYFGPGTRLTVT.

The chain combines TRBV9 with TRBJ2-7; D is possibly TRBD1 (5 bases). The CDR3 consists of 14 residues. The V gene lost 4 bases and the J gene lost 1 base, with 12 bases spanning the gap. From germline, CDR1 is SGDLS and CDR2 YYNGEE. DNA for the CDR3: TGTGCCAGCAGCCCGGACATCCCATCCTACGAGCAGTACTTC. Translating gives CASSPDIPSYEQYF.